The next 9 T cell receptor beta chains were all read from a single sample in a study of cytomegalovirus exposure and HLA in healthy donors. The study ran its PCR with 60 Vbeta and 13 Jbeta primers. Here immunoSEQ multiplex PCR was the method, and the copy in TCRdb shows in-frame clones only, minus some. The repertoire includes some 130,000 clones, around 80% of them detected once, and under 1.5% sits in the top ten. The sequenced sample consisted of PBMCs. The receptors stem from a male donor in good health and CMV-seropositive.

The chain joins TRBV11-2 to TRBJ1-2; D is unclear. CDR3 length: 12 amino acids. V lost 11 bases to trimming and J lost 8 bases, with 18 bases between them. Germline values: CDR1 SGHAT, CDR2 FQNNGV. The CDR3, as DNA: TGTGCCGCCCTACAGAGGGCGGCCGGCTACACCTTC. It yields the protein CAALQRAAGYTF.

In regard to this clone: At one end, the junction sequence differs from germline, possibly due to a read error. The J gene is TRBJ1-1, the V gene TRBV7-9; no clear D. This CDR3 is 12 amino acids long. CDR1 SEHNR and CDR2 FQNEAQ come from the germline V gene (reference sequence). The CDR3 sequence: CSSSLGVIEAFF. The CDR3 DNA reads TGTTCCAGCAGCTTAGGAGTTATTGAAGCTTTCTTT.

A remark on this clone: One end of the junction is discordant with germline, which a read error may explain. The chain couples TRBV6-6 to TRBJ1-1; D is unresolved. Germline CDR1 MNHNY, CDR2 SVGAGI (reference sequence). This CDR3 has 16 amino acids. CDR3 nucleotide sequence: TGTGCCAGCAGTCGAGCCTTGACCGGTGAGGGCACTGAAGCTTCCTTT. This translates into CASSRALTGEGTEASF.

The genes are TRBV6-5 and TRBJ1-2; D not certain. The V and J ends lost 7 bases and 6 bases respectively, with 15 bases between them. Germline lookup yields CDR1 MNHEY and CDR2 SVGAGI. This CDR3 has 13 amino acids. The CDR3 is CASIPGGGNGYTF. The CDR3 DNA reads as TGTGCCAGCATCCCTGGTGGAGGGAATGGCTACACCTTC.

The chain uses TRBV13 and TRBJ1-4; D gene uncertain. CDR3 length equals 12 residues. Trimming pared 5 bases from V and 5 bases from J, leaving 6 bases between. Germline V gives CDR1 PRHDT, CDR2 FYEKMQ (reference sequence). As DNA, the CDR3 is TGTGCCAGCAGCCGGGAGAATGAAAAACTGTTTTTT. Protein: CASSRENEKLFF.

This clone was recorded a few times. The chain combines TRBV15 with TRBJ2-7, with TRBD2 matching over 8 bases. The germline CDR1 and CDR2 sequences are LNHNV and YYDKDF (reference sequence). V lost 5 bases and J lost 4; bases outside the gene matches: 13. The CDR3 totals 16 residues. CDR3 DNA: TGTGCCACCAGCCGCAAATCCGGGAGGGATCGGTACGAGCAGTACTTC. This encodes CATSRKSGRDRYEQYF.

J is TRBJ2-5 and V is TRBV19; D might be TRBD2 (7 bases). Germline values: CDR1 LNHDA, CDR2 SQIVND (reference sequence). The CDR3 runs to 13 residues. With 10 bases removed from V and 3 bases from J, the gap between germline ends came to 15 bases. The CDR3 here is CATRGRDKETQYF. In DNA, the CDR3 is TGTGCCACGCGGGGGCGGGATAAAGAGACCCAGTACTTC.

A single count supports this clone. In nucleotides, the CDR3 is TGTGCCAGCAGGCCTGGAGTGGTGTACGAGCAGTACTTC. Translating gives CASRPGVVYEQYF. The V gene is TRBV28, the J gene TRBJ2-7; D gene ambiguous. CDR1 is MDHEN, CDR2 SYDVKM, per germline. The CDR3 sequence is 13 residues long. Trimming cost V 6 bases and J 4 bases, with 13 bases left between them. Supplemented by reference TRBV28 and TRBJ2-7, the full variable domain reads DVKVTQSSRYLVKRTGEKVFLECVQDMDHENMFWYRQDPGLGLRLIYFSYDVKMKEKGDIPEGYSVSREKKERFSLILESASTNQTSMYLCASRPGVVYEQYFGPGTRLTVT.

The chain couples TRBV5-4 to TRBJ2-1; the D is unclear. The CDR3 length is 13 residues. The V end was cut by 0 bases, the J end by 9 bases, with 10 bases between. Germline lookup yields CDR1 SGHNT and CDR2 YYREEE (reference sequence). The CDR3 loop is CASSLASRIEQFF. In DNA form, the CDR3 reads TGTGCCAGCAGCTTGGCCTCGCGGATTGAGCAGTTCTTC. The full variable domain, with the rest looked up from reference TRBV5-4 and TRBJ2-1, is ETGVTQSPTHLIKTRGQQVTLRCSSQSGHNTVSWYQQALGQGPQFIFQYYREEENGRGNFPPRFSGLQFPNYSSELNVNALELDDSALYLCASSLASRIEQFFGPGTRLTVL.